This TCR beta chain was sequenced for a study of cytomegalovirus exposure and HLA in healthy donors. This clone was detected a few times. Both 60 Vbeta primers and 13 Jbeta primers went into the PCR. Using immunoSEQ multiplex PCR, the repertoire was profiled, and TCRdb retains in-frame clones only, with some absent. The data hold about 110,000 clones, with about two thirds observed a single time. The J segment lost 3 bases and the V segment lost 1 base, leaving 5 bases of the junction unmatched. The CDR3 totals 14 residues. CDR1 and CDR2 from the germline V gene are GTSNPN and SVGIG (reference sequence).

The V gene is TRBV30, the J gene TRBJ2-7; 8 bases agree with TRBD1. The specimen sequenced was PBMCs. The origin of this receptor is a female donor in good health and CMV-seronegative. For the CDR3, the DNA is TGTGCCTGGAGTGCGTCCGGGACAGGCTACGAGCAGTACTTC. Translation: CAWSASGTGYEQYF.